This TCR beta chain was sequenced for a study of OX40 agonist ivuxolimab in advanced cancers. Study in general: Clinicians treated patients with ivuxolimab, an agonistic anti-OX40 (CD134) antibody. Partial responses were seen in three patients, one with hepatocellular carcinoma and two with cutaneous melanoma. Notes on the study in general: In the 0.1-3.0 mg/kg groups, partial responders showed among the lowest expansion.

This table comes from immunoSEQ multiplex PCR, and its TCRdb copy is limited to in-frame clones, with some not included. The sample includes fewer than 70,000 clones, approximately 82% of them seen just once. The CDR3 spans 17 residues. Germline loops: CDR1 SGHTA, CDR2 FQGNSA. J gave up 2 bases and V 5 bases, and 9 bases lay outside the gene matches. Of note for this clone: No antigen is known for it.

Sequences were derived from CD4+ or CD8+ T cells sorted from blood, sampled in a trial of the OX40 agonist ivuxolimab. This TCR came from an adult with an advanced solid tumor such as melanoma, head and neck, liver or kidney cancer. The rearrangement links TRBV7-2 to TRBJ2-5, with 12 bases lining up with TRBD2. The CDR3 protein is CASSRAGLAGLQETQYF. The CDR3 DNA follows: TGTGCCAGCAGCCGAGCGGGACTAGCGGGCCTACAAGAGACCCAGTACTTC.